This T cell receptor (beta chain) was identified during a study of blood T cells in healthy people across ages. Points from the study as a whole: TCR beta diversity, measured per million T cells, fell in a roughly linear way with age.

A remark on this clonotype: Its target is not known.

A second PCR of roughly 7 to 11 cycles used a sample-barcoded 5' primer and a J-beta primer mix. Each cDNA molecule was tagged by a template-switch adaptor with 12 random nucleotides. TCRdb passed the 5' RACE reads through MiXCR, listing each CDR3 protein once. The profile shows about 680,000 distinct CDR3 sequences, around 45% of them singletons. After removal of 1 base from V and 5 bases from J, the junction contained 11 bases not matched to a gene. Per germline, CDR1 SEHNR and CDR2 FQNEAQ (reference sequence). CDR3 length: 18 residues. Isolation per sample recovered at least 6.5 million PBMCs. This chain connects TRBV7-9 to TRBJ1-5; 10 positions agree with TRBD1. This receptor was identified in a woman aged 55-69 years in good health. Sequencing input: blood. The CDR3 DNA sequence: TGTGCCAGCAGCTTAGGCAGGCCGGGACAGGGGCGGGATCAGCCCCAGCATTTT. Translation gives CASSLGRPGQGRDQPQHF.